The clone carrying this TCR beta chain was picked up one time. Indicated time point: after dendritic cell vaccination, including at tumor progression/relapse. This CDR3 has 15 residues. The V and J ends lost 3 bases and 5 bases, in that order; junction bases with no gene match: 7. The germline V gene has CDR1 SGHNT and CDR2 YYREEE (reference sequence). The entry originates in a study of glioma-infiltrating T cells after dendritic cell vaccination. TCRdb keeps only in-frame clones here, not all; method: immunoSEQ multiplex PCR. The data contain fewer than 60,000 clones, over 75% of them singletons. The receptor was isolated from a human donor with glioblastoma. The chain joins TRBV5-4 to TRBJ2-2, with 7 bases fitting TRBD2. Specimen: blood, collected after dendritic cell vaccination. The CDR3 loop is CASSSRAGWTGELFF. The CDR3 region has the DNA TGTGCCAGCAGCTCCAGAGCGGGATGGACCGGGGAGCTGTTTTTT.